This T cell receptor beta chain was identified in a study of T cells in localized non-small cell lung cancer. The length of the CDR3 is 16 residues. Trimming took 4 bases from V and 4 from J, leaving 18 bases between them. CDR1 is SGHNT, CDR2 YYREEE, per germline (reference sequence). Profiled with immunoSEQ multiplex PCR; TCRdb holds only in-frame clones, not every one. The profile shows roughly 90,000 clones, approximately 91% of them singletons. The sample here was PBMCs, taken before any cancer treatment. This rearrangement joins TRBV5-4 to TRBJ1-5; D possibly corresponds to TRBD1 (6 bases). This receptor was obtained from a woman aged 35-70 years with stage II squamous cell lung carcinoma. The CDR3 bases are TGTGCCAGCAGCGTTCGACAGGTGAACACTAATCAGCCCCAGCATTTT. Amino acids: CASSVRQVNTNQPQHF.